These 10 T cell receptor beta chains share one sample of origin, sequenced in a study of T cells in Graves' hyperthyroidism and ophthalmopathy. TCR beta CDR3 regions were amplified from RNA. A set of HTBI primers served as the primers for a first-round RT-PCR of the TCR CDR3. TCRdb used MiXCR to reprocess the multiplex PCR reads, holding one entry per CDR3 protein. The sample holds nearly 600,000 distinct CDR3 sequences, 14% seen once. The sequencing sample was made of blood. These receptors came from a young woman with Graves' ophthalmopathy.

This clonotype was observed a few times. J is TRBJ2-7 and V is TRBV19; D not resolved. Germline V gives CDR1 LNHDA, CDR2 SQIVND (reference sequence). Trimming removed 8 bases at V and 3 bases at J, with 17 bases between. The CDR3 runs to 14 residues. This chain's CDR3 is CASRASRKNYEQYF. CDR3 coding DNA: TGTGCCAGTCGCGCCTCTAGGAAAAACTACGAGCAGTACTTC.

CDR3 protein: CASSYRDRGLNQPQHF. The CDR3 DNA reads TGTGCCAGCAGTTATAGGGACAGGGGGTTAAATCAGCCCCAGCATTTT. The chain uses TRBV6-2 or TRBV6-3 and TRBJ1-5; the match to TRBD1 covers 11 bases. V gave up 3 bases and J gave up 4 bases; unmatched junction bases: 5. The CDR3 is made up of 16 amino acids. Germline V gene lookup returns CDR1 MNHEY and CDR2 SVGEGT.

This clonotype occurred many times. The V and J genes are TRBV11-2 and TRBJ1-2, with TRBD1 identical over 7 bases. Germline V gene sequence: CDR1 SGHAT, CDR2 FQNNGV. CDR3 length equals 18 residues. The ends lost 0 bases at V and 0 bases at J; junction bases unmatched: 10. In DNA form, the CDR3 reads TGTGCCAGCAGCTTAGAGAGGGAAAGGACAGGCCCTAACTATGGCTACACCTTC. Translation: CASSLERERTGPNYGYTF.

This sequence joins TRBV5-1 and TRBJ2-3; 10 nucleotides agree with TRBD2. Germline assignment: CDR1 SGHRS and CDR2 YFSETQ. Trimming cost V 5 bases and J 5 bases; bases outside gene matches: 8. The CDR3 is made up of 15 amino acids. CDR3 bases: TGCGCCAGCAGAGCCGGGACTAGCGAAGTAGATACGCAGTATTTT. Translating gives CASRAGTSEVDTQYF.

This clonotype was seen at least ten times. The rearrangement links TRBV28 to TRBJ2-7; D perhaps matches TRBD1 (6 bases). The germline V gene encodes CDR1 MDHEN and CDR2 SYDVKM. The CDR3 loop spans 12 amino acids. Trimming pared 6 bases from V and 5 bases from J, leaving 11 bases between. DNA of the CDR3: TGTGCCAGCAGCGCCGAGGGGGACGAGCAGTACTTC. This encodes CASSAEGDEQYF.

This chain connects TRBV7-6 to TRBJ2-1, with D possibly being TRBD2 (5 bases). The CDR3 has 16 residues. V dropped 0 bases and J dropped 8 bases, with 17 bases sitting between them. Germline V CDR1 and CDR2: SGHVS, FNYEAQ. CDR3: CASSLALTSGIDEQFF. CDR3 nucleotides: TGTGCCAGCAGCTTAGCGCTCACCTCGGGGATCGATGAGCAGTTCTTC.

The chain employs TRBV10-2 and TRBJ1-2, with TRBD1 matching over 9 bases. The germline V gene encodes CDR1 WSHSY and CDR2 SAAADI. This CDR3 has 13 residues. Trimming at V came to 7 bases and at J to 6 bases, leaving 6 bases not matched to a gene. The CDR3 region has the DNA TGCGCCAGCATTCCAGGGACAGGGAATGGCTACACCTTC. It specifies CASIPGTGNGYTF.

This clonotype was counted at least ten times. The genes are TRBV29-1 and TRBJ2-7; D assignment may be TRBD1 or TRBD2 (5 bases each). The CDR3 sequence is 11 residues long. V lost 4 bases and J lost 7, with 11 bases in between. CDR1 SQVTM and CDR2 ANQGSEA come from the germline V gene. The CDR3 reads CSVVGGGEQYF. CDR3 nucleotide sequence: TGCAGCGTTGTGGGTGGGGGAGAGCAGTACTTC.

V is TRBV7-2 and J is TRBJ1-3, with a possible D match to TRBD1 (6 bases). V dropped 3 bases and J dropped 4 bases, with 16 bases sitting between them. The V gene's germline CDR1 is SGHTA and CDR2 FQGNSA. The CDR3 loop spans 16 amino acids. DNA of the CDR3: TGTGCCAGCAGCTTGAAGGGGGGCGGGGCGGGAAACACCATATATTTT. Protein sequence: CASSLKGGGAGNTIYF.

The chain combines TRBV6-1 with TRBJ2-2; no reliable D call. V was shortened by 11 bases and J by 5 bases, with 15 bases between the two germline ends. The CDR3 consists of 13 residues. Germline-derived CDR1 and CDR2 are MNHNS and SASEGT. CDR3 loop: CAGTGVITGELFF. Written as DNA, the CDR3 is TGTGCCGGTACTGGGGTCATTACCGGGGAGCTGTTTTTT.